This TCR beta chain was found in a study of blood T cell repertoires in COVID-19 (dated by TCRdb to 2020 to 2022). With respect to the entire study: The collaborator samples originated in the United States, Italy and Spain and spanned the acute and convalescent phases of COVID-19. The prospective study material was composed of cDNA or gDNA derived from T cells, B-cell-depleted T cells, or PBMCs. The sample metadata nearly always contained a de-identified subject ID, COVID-19 status, age in years and sex. The dataset comprised deeply sampled blood TCRbeta repertoires from subjects exposed to, actively infected with, or recovered from COVID-19. Where HLA class I and class II types were available, the types were taken from metadata supplied by the sample provider, not from assay-based typing. Samples were obtained from the ongoing ImmuneRACE study (first 160 participants) and from approximately 1,200 subjects provided by 6 global collaborators. The repertoires were made available in a free public database intended to serve as a resource for research on the immune response to SARS-CoV-2.

Worth noting for this clone: Its antigen is still unknown. No much larger clone is present one base from it, and per-base qualities are unavailable.

Participants in the prospective study were aged roughly 18 to 100 years, lived in approximately 26 United States geographic areas, and enrolled through a virtual design. Cohort assignment in the prospective study relied on participant-reported clinical history from a screening survey and a study questionnaire. For ImmuneRACE Cohort 3, a participant was defined as recovered based on two consecutive negative NP/OP PCR tests, clearance by a healthcare professional, or resolution of symptoms. In the prospective study, mobile phlebotomists collected whole blood, serum and a nasopharyngeal or oropharyngeal swab from each participant. Prospective study participants could optionally give additional blood draws and questionnaires over an approximately 2-month period. Before DNA extraction, blood samples from the prospective study were shipped at room temperature or frozen. TCRbeta CDR3 regions were amplified from genomic DNA using the immunoSEQ Assay, a bias-controlled multiplex PCR. The study's own analysis went as follows. Within the assay, amplification of reference gene primers was used to estimate how many nucleated cells each sample contained. Sequence reads were collapsed and filtered to measure the absolute abundance of every unique TCRbeta CDR3 rearrangement. For each sample, productive Simpson clonality was calculated as the square root of Simpson's diversity index across productive rearrangements. TCRdb carries this immuneACCESS record with in-frame sequences only. Its versions omit some clonotypes, under half of them owing to an unresolved V gene in the studies checked, with the rest unexplained. V and J calls and clone size come straight from that table; D and trimming were deduced from the DNA. The sample table records 250,000 to 300,000 clones; over 75% of these occur just once. The top ten clonotypes cover 0.9% to 1.2% of the sample.

Study-wide conclusions, independent of this receptor: The quantity of clinical and demographic metadata differed by source and by participant and was supplied without curation.

The sample was PBMCs or T cells enriched from blood (not recorded which). The TCR comes from a woman aged 30 to 39 who had recovered from COVID-19.

The nucleotide sequence reads TGTGCCTGGGAAGGACAGCTGAACACTGAAGCTTTCTTT. This translates into CAWEGQLNTEAFF. In this chain, TRBV30 is recombined with TRBJ1-1, and the D gene may be TRBD1, 6 bases matching. Trimming takes 5 bases from V and 0 bases from J, and the germline ends sit 10 bases apart. The germline V gene (reference sequence) gives CDR1 as GTSNPN and CDR2 as SVGIG. The CDR3, cysteine through phenylalanine, is 13 amino acids long. Of the read, only the CDR3 DNA is kept; its 39 bases are in frame from base 1.